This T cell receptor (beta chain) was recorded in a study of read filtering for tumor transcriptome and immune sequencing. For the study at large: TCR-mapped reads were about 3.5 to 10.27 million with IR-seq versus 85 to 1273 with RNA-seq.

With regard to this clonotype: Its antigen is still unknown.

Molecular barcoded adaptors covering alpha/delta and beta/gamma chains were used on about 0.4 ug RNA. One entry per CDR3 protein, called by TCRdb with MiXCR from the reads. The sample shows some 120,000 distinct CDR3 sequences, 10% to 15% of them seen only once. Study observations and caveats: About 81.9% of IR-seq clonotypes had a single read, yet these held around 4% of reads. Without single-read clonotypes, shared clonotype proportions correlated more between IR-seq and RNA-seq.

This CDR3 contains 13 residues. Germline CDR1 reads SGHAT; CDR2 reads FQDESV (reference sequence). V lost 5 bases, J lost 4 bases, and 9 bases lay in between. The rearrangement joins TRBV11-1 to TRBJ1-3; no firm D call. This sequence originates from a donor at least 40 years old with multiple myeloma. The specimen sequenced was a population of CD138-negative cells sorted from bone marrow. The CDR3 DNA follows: TGTGCCAGCAGCCTAAACCGGGGAAACACCATATATTTT. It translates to CASSLNRGNTIYF.